These 3 T cell receptor beta chains were sequenced from one sample in a study of cytomegalovirus exposure and HLA in healthy donors. PCR amplification relied on 60 Vbeta primers (plus 13 Jbeta primers). The protocol was immunoSEQ multiplex PCR, while the TCRdb copy is restricted to in-frame clones and leaves out a portion. The sample consists of 100,000 to 150,000 clones, roughly 70% of them appearing once. What was sequenced was PBMCs. The receptors shown here come from a man in his forties or fifties in good health and CMV-seropositive.

J is TRBJ2-7 and V is TRBV19; TRBD1 agrees at 9 bases. The CDR3 spans 15 residues. The V gene's germline CDR1 is LNHDA and CDR2 SQIVND (reference sequence). V lost 4 bases to trimming and J lost 4 bases; unmatched junction nucleotides: 8. The DNA for the CDR3 is TGTGCCAGTAGTAGGCCGGGACAGGGTTTTTACGAGCAGTACTTC. Translating gives CASSRPGQGFYEQYF.

The chain has TRBV12-5 and TRBJ2-1; 9 nucleotides line up with TRBD1. J gave up 4 bases and V 2 bases, and 3 bases lay outside the gene matches. Germline CDR1 is LGHNT and CDR2 is FRNRAP. The CDR3 spans 15 residues. CDR3 protein: CASGLIGQGYNEQFF. The CDR3 bases are TGTGCTAGTGGTTTGATAGGACAGGGGTACAATGAGCAGTTCTTC.

This CDR3 is CASSLALLSTDTQYF. The CDR3 nucleotides are TGTGCCAGCAGCTTAGCTCTTCTGTCGACAGATACGCAGTATTTT. The J gene is TRBJ2-3, the V gene TRBV11-2; D uncertain. V shed 1 base and J shed 3 bases, with 11 bases lying between them. This CDR3 contains 15 residues. Germline V gene data show CDR1 as SGHAT and CDR2 as FQNNGV.